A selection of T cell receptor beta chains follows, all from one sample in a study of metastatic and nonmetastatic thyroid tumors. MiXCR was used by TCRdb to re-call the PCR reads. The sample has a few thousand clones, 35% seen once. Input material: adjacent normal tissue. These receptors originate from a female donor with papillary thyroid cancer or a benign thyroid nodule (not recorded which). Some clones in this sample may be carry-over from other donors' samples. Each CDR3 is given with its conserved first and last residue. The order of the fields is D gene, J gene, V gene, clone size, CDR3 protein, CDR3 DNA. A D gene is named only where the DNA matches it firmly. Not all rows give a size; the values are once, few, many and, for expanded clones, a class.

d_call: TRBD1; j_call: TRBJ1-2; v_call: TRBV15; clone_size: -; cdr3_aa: CATSRGRTGDLPNYGYTF; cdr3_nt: TGTGCCACCAGCAGAGGCCGGACAGGGGACCTCCCTAACTATGGCTACACCTTC
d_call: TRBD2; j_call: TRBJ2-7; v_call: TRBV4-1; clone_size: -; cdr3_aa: CASSQVLAGVYEQYF; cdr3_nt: TGCGCCAGCAGCCAAGTTTTAGCGGGAGTCTACGAGCAGTACTTC
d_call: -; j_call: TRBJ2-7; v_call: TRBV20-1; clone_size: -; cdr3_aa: CSAQARDYEQYF; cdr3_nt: TGCAGTGCTCAGGCCAGGGACTACGAGCAGTACTTC
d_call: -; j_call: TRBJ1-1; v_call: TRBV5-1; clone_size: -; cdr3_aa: CASTKTPDDEAFF; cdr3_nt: TGCGCCAGCACTAAGACGCCGGACGATGAAGCTTTCTTT
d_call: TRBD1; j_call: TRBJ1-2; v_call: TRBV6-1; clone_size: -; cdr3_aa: CASTPGQGKYGYTF; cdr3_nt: TGTGCCAGCACCCCGGGACAGGGCAAATATGGCTACACCTTC
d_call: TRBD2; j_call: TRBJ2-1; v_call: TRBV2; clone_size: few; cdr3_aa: CASSELAGGFREQFF; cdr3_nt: TGTGCCAGCAGTGAACTAGCGGGAGGGTTTCGTGAGCAGTTCTTC
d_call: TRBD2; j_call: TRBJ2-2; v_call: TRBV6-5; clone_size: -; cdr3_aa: CASSYPGLAGGYTGELFF; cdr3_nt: TGTGCCAGCAGTTACCCGGGACTAGCGGGAGGGTACACCGGGGAGCTGTTTTTT
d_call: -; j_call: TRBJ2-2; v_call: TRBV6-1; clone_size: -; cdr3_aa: CASSRIADNTGDLFF; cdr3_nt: TGCGCCAGCAGTCGAATAGCGGATAACACCGGGGACCTGTTTTTT
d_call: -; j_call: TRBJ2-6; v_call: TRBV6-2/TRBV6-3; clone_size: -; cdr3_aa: CASSLASGANVLTF; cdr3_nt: TGTGCCAGCAGTTTGGCGTCTGGGGCCAACGTCCTGACTTTC
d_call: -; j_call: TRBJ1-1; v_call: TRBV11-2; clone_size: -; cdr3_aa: CASSLWVNTEAFF; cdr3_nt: TGTGCCAGCAGCTTATGGGTGAACACTGAAGCTTTCTTT
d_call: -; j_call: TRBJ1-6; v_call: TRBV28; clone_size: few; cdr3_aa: CASSTGPVYNSPLHF; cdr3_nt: TGTGCCAGCAGTACCGGGCCCGTTTATAATTCACCCCTCCACTTT
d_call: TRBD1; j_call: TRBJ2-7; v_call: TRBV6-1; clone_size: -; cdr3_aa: CASMDRLKVYQQYF; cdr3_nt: TGTGCCAGCATGGACAGGTTGAAGGTCTATCAGCAGTACTTC
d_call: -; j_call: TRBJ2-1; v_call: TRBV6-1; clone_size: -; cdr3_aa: CASSTLPQDSPSF; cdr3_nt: TGTGCCAGCAGTACCCTGCCCCAGGACTCTCCTTCCTTC
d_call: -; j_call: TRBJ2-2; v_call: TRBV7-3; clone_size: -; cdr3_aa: CASSLTYTRTGELFF; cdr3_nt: TGTGCCAGCAGCTTAACTTACACTAGGACCGGGGAGCTGTTTTTT
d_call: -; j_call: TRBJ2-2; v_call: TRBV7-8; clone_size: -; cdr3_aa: CASSQDRIGELFF; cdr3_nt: TGTGCCAGCAGCCAAGATCGGATAGGGGAGCTGTTTTTT
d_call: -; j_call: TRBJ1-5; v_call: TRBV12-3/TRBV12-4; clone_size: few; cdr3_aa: CASSPTGGNQPQHF; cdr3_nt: TGTGCCAGCAGTCCCACCGGAGGGAATCAGCCCCAGCATTTT
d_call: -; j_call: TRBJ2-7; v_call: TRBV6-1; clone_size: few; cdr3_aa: CASKRGTREGEQYF; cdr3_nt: TGTGCCAGCAAAAGGGGGACAAGAGAGGGAGAGCAGTACTTC
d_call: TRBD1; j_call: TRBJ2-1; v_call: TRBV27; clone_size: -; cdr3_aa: CASSRGQGLNEQFF; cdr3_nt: TGTGCCAGCAGTCGTGGACAGGGTTTGAATGAGCAGTTCTTC
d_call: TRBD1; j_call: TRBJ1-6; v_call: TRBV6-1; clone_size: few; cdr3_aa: CASSEAPRGPLSSPLHF; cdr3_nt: TGTGCCAGCAGTGAAGCGCCCAGGGGGCCTCTTAGTTCACCCCTCCACTTT
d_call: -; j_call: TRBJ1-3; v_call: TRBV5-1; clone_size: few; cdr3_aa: CASSLGGPGTGNTIYF; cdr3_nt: TGCGCCAGCAGCTTGGGCGGTCCTGGGACAGGAAACACCATATATTTT
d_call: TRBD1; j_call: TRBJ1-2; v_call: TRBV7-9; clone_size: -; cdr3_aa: CASSSTPDRGDGYTF; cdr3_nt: TGTGCCAGCAGCTCAACCCCGGACAGGGGGGATGGCTACACCTTC
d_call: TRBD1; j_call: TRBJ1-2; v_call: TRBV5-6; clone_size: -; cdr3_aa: CASSLGTGYGYTF; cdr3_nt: TGTGCCAGCAGCTTGGGGACAGGGTATGGCTACACCTTC
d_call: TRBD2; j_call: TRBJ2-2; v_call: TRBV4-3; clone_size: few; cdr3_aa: CASSRGTSGTDTGELFF; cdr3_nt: TGCGCCAGCAGCCGAGGGACTAGCGGGACGGACACCGGGGAGCTGTTTTTT
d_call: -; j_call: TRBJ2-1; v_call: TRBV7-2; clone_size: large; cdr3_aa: CASSFQGEGEQFF; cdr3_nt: TGTGCCAGCAGCTTTCAGGGGGAGGGGGAGCAGTTCTTC
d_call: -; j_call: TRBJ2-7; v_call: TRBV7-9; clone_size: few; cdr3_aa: CASSFRGAGEQYF; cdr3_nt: TGTGCCAGCAGCTTTCGGGGGGCGGGTGAGCAGTACTTC
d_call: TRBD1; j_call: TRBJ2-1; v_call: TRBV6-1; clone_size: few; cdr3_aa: CASSETDRVHEQFF; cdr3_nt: TGTGCCAGCAGTGAAACCGACAGGGTCCATGAGCAGTTCTTC
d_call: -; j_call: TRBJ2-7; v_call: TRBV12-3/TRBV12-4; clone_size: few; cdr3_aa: CASSLTLREQYF; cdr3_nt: TGTGCCAGCAGTTTGACCCTAAGGGAGCAGTACTTC
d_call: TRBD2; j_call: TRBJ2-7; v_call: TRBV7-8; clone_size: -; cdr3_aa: CASSLGGISGRSGEQYF; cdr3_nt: TGTGCCAGCAGCTTAGGCGGTATTAGCGGGAGATCTGGCGAGCAGTACTTC
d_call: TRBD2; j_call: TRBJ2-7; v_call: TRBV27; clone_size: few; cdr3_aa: CASTSVSYEQYF; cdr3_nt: TGTGCCAGTACTAGCGTTTCCTACGAGCAGTACTTC
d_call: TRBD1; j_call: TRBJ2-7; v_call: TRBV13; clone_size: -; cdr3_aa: CASSYLGQGGSSGLYEQYF; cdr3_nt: TGTGCCAGCAGCTACCTGGGACAGGGCGGGAGCTCCGGGCTCTACGAGCAGTACTTC
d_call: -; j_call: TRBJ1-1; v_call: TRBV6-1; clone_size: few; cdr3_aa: CASSDIGTGTEAFF; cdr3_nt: TGTGCCAGCAGTGACATTGGCACAGGTACTGAAGCTTTCTTT